This T cell receptor beta chain originates from a study of OX40 agonist ivuxolimab in advanced cancers. About the research overall: Ivuxolimab was delivered to patients intravenously every 2 weeks at doses spanning 0.01 to 10 mg/kg.

On cycle 4 day 1 and cycle 7 day 1, as well as at baseline, blood was sampled. Study-level results: At 0.1 to 3.0 mg/kg and by week 6, clonal expansion occurred in CD4+ and CD8+ blood T cells. Specificity for antigen went undetermined in the expanded peripheral T cells.

Concerning this clone: No antigen is known for it.

Repertoires were generated with immunoSEQ multiplex PCR, while TCRdb's copy carries only in-frame clones and drops some. The sample records tens of thousands of clones, 86% being singletons. The sample was CD4+ or CD8+ T cells sorted from blood, taken in a trial of the OX40 agonist ivuxolimab. The receptor's source is an adult with an advanced solid tumor such as melanoma, head and neck, liver or kidney cancer.

The CDR3 loop reads CASSWTGANYGYTF. In DNA form, the CDR3 reads TGCGCCAGCAGCTGGACAGGGGCTAACTATGGCTACACCTTC. The gene calls are TRBV5-1 and TRBJ1-2, with TRBD1 matching 9 bases. Germline CDR1 and CDR2: SGHRS and YFSETQ. The CDR3 spans 14 residues. V lost 3 bases and J lost 0; bases outside the gene matches: 0.